The T cell receptor beta chain under discussion was sequenced for a study of cytomegalovirus exposure and HLA in healthy donors. Overall study findings and caveats: Altogether, 150 or so TCR beta chains were recorded as cytomegalovirus-associated.

Notes on this clone: The antigen remains undetermined.

With 60 Vbeta and 13 Jbeta primers, the PCR was carried out. Sequencing used immunoSEQ multiplex PCR; TCRdb keeps in-frame clones, though not all of them. This table holds approximately 150,000 clones, about 75% found once. With 0 bases removed from V and 4 bases from J, the gap between germline ends came to 10 bases. The CDR3 is 15 residues long. Germline CDR1 reads MNHEY; CDR2 reads SMNVEV (reference sequence). The rearrangement uses TRBV27 and TRBJ2-1; D call uncertain. The TCR sequence derives from a male donor in good health and CMV-seronegative. The specimen sequenced was PBMCs. This CDR3 is CASSLSVLGYNEQFF. The CDR3 DNA sequence: TGTGCCAGCAGTTTATCGGTGCTAGGTTACAATGAGCAGTTCTTC.